This TCR beta chain was sequenced in a study of cytomegalovirus exposure and HLA in healthy donors. Study in general: Most donors, around 81% of a few hundred genotyped, fell in the Caucasian-associated ancestry cluster.

Comment on this clone: Its specificity is not known.

PCR amplification relied on 60 Vbeta primers (plus 13 Jbeta primers). Using immunoSEQ multiplex PCR, the repertoire was profiled, and TCRdb retains in-frame clones only, with some absent. The sample has 180,000 or so clones, 76% seen once. Donors counted as nominally healthy when sampled, yet unrecorded immune exposures were likely. Notes on the study in general: Cytomegalovirus status was reportedly diagnosed by the classifier with high sensitivity and specificity. A prior analysis recorded that most TCR beta V segments were productive about 87% or about 30% of the time.

The sequenced sample was PBMCs. The source of this sequence is a female donor in good health and CMV-seronegative.

The CDR3 is CASSSISGIEKLFF. The CDR3 nucleotides read TGTGCCAGCAGTTCGATATCAGGGATCGAAAAACTGTTTTTT. The chain recombines TRBV6-6 with TRBJ1-4; TRBD1 is a possible D gene (5 bases). V lost 4 bases and J 8 bases, leaving 14 bases between the germline ends. This CDR3 is built from 14 residues. Germline CDR1 and CDR2: MNHNY and SVGAGI (reference sequence).